The 10 T cell receptor beta chains below all came from one sample that was sequenced in a study of blood T cell repertoires in COVID-19. Method: immunoSEQ multiplex PCR; TCRdb's copy keeps in-frame clones and lacks some. In the table there are some 370,000 clones, roughly 90% of which are singletons. Sequences were obtained from peripheral blood. These receptors all come from a man between 40 and 49 years old with acute or convalescent COVID-19.

In its sample, this clone was seen once. The gene calls are TRBV7-9 and TRBJ2-1; TRBD1 agrees at 7 bases. Trimming at V came to 5 bases and at J to 4 bases, leaving 8 bases not matched to a gene. The germline CDR1 and CDR2 sequences are SEHNR and FQNEAQ (reference sequence). The CDR3 sequence is 15 residues long. The CDR3, as DNA: TGTGCCAGCAGCCCCCTGGGACAGCAGTACAATGAGCAGTTCTTC. Amino acid sequence: CASSPLGQQYNEQFF. The full variable domain, completed using reference TRBV7-9 and TRBJ2-1, is DTGVSQNPRHKITKRGQNVTFRCDPISEHNRLYWYRQTLGQGPEFLTYFQNEAQLEKSRLLSDRFSAERPKGSFSTLEIQRTEQGDSAMYLCASSPLGQQYNEQFFGPGTRLTVL.

The chain is built from TRBV12-3 or TRBV12-4 and TRBJ1-4; the match to TRBD1 covers 9 bases. Losses at the gene ends were 6 bases for V and 11 bases for J; bases not matched to a gene: 4. The CDR3 has 12 residues. The CDR3 reads CASRPDRGKLFF. DNA for the CDR3: TGTGCCAGCAGGCCCGACAGGGGGAAACTGTTTTTT.

This clone was detected only once. The genes are TRBV19 and TRBJ2-7; TRBD1 matches 10 bases. There are 13 residues in the CDR3. V gave up 6 bases and J gave up 4 bases; unmatched junction bases: 3. Germline V gives CDR1 LNHDA, CDR2 SQIVND (reference sequence). The CDR3 sequence is CASSKGQGYEQYF. The CDR3 DNA is TGTGCCAGTAGCAAGGGACAGGGGTACGAGCAGTACTTC. Full variable domain (rest looked up from reference TRBV19 and TRBJ2-7): DGGITQSPKYLFRKEGQNVTLSCEQNLNHDAMYWYRQDPGQGLRLIYYSQIVNDFQKGDIAEGYSVSREKKESFPLTVTSAQKNPTAFYLCASSKGQGYEQYFGPGTRLTVT.

V gene TRBV29-1 combines with J gene TRBJ1-2; 11 bases fit TRBD1. Trimming at V came to 5 bases and at J to 8 bases, leaving 10 bases not matched to a gene. The CDR3 extends over 14 amino acids. Germline values: CDR1 SQVTM, CDR2 ANQGSEA. The CDR3, as DNA: TGCAGCGTTCTCGGGACAGGGGGATTGGTAGGCTACACCTTC. Its translation: CSVLGTGGLVGYTF.

The chain joins TRBV10-3 to TRBJ2-7; 10 bases fit TRBD2. There are 17 residues in the CDR3. The ends lost 2 bases at V and 5 bases at J; junction bases unmatched: 12. CDR1 is ENHRY, CDR2 SYGVKD, per germline. The CDR3 is CAISEMASGSGSNEQYF. CDR3 in DNA: TGTGCCATCAGTGAGATGGCTAGCGGGAGTGGTTCCAACGAGCAGTACTTC.

This clone has a single count. The chain couples TRBV11-2 to TRBJ2-1; 9 bases fit TRBD2. The CDR3 contains 16 residues. The trim removed 1 base at V and 3 bases at J, leaving 4 bases unmatched. Looked up from germline, CDR1 is SGHAT and CDR2 is FQNNGV. CDR3 sequence (DNA): TGTGCCAGCAGCTTAGTTGGGACTAGCAGCTACAATGAGCAGTTCTTC. As protein: CASSLVGTSSYNEQFF.

This chain joins TRBV7-2 and TRBJ2-1; 10 bases fit TRBD2. Germline assignment: CDR1 SGHTA and CDR2 FQGNSA. V lost 4 bases, J lost 2 bases, and 14 bases stayed unmatched. The CDR3 consists of 19 residues. CDR3 residues: CASSSPGKLAGGPYNEQFF. The CDR3 coding sequence is TGTGCCAGCAGCTCCCCGGGTAAATTAGCGGGGGGCCCCTACAATGAGCAGTTCTTC. Variable domain in full (rest from reference TRBV7-2 and TRBJ2-1): GAGVSQSPSNKVTEKGKDVELRCDPISGHTALYWYRQSLGQGLEFLIYFQGNSAPDKSGLPSDRFSAERTGGSVSTLTIQRTQQEDSAVYLCASSSPGKLAGGPYNEQFFGPGTRLTVL.

The V and J genes are TRBV5-4 and TRBJ2-2; 8 bases agree with TRBD2. The CDR3 contains 19 residues. The ends lost 6 bases at V and 0 bases at J; junction bases unmatched: 16. Germline CDR1 is SGHNT and CDR2 is YYREEE (reference sequence). The CDR3 nucleotides read TGTGCCAGCACCAAGCCTAGTAGCGGGAACTTTCCGAACACCGGGGAGCTGTTTTTT. It yields the protein CASTKPSSGNFPNTGELFF.

The gene calls are TRBV19 and TRBJ1-5, with a weak D call TRBD1 (5 bases). The CDR3 length is 15 residues. Trimming removed 7 bases from V and 2 bases from J, with 15 bases in between. Germline CDR1 and CDR2: LNHDA and SQIVND (reference sequence). The CDR3 DNA reads TGTGCCAGTAAAGACGGCGGGGGGGGCAATCAGCCCCAGCATTTT. It translates to CASKDGGGGNQPQHF. Filled out from reference TRBV19 and TRBJ1-5, the complete variable domain reads DGGITQSPKYLFRKEGQNVTLSCEQNLNHDAMYWYRQDPGQGLRLIYYSQIVNDFQKGDIAEGYSVSREKKESFPLTVTSAQKNPTAFYLCASKDGGGGNQPQHFGDGTRLSIL.

The chain has TRBV7-8 and TRBJ2-1, with 10 bases that match TRBD2. Trimming cost V 5 bases and J 8 bases; bases outside gene matches: 12. The CDR3 runs 16 residues. Germline V gene sequence: CDR1 SGHVS, CDR2 FQNEAQ. The CDR3 loop is CASSGTRASGSDEQFF. In DNA, the CDR3 is TGTGCCAGCAGCGGCACGAGGGCTAGCGGGAGTGATGAGCAGTTCTTC.